Listed below are T cell receptor beta chains from one sample, sequenced in a study of cytomegalovirus exposure and HLA in healthy donors. Generated by immunoSEQ multiplex PCR, the TCRdb table keeps only in-frame clones and is missing some. The sample yields fewer than 70,000 clones, about 93% seen once. Specimen: PBMCs. These receptors came from a man between 18 and 29 years old in good health and CMV-seronegative. Each CDR3 is given with its conserved first and last residue. The D gene is left open where the match is weak. The listing skips clone size in some rows; elsewhere it reads once, few, many or a size class.

cdr3_nt: TGTGCCAGCAGCGTCGCTAGCGGGAGGGCCTCTAAGGAGCAGTACTTC
cdr3_aa: CASSVASGRASKEQYF
clone_size: -
v_call: TRBV11-1
j_call: TRBJ2-7
d_call: TRBD2

cdr3_nt: TGTGCCAGCAGTCGGACTAGCGCTGGCTCCTACGAGCAGTACTTC
cdr3_aa: CASSRTSAGSYEQYF
clone_size: -
v_call: TRBV28
j_call: TRBJ2-7
d_call: TRBD2

cdr3_nt: TGTGCCAGCACCGACAGACAGGGCGGCAATCAGCCCCAGCATTTT
cdr3_aa: CASTDRQGGNQPQHF
clone_size: -
v_call: TRBV6-6
j_call: TRBJ1-5
d_call: TRBD1

cdr3_nt: TGCGCCAGCAGCTTGGTGACTAGCGATGCCTACGAGCAGTACTTC
cdr3_aa: CASSLVTSDAYEQYF
clone_size: -
v_call: TRBV5-1
j_call: TRBJ2-7
d_call: TRBD2

cdr3_nt: TGCGCCAGCAGAGGACAGGGGGCCAACACTGAAGCTTTCTTT
cdr3_aa: CASRGQGANTEAFF
clone_size: -
v_call: TRBV10-2
j_call: TRBJ1-1
d_call: TRBD1

cdr3_nt: TGTGCCAGCACTTGGGGGCGCGATGAAAAACTGTTTTTT
cdr3_aa: CASTWGRDEKLFF
clone_size: -
v_call: TRBV2
j_call: TRBJ1-4
d_call: -

cdr3_nt: TGCGCCAGCAGATGGGGGGGTTGGGGGACCGGGGAGCTGTTTTTT
cdr3_aa: CASRWGGWGTGELFF
clone_size: few
v_call: TRBV10-1
j_call: TRBJ2-2
d_call: TRBD2

cdr3_nt: TGTGCCAGCAGCGGGTCGGCTAGCGGGAGTTATTTCCAGTACTTC
cdr3_aa: CASSGSASGSYFQYF
clone_size: -
v_call: TRBV6-5
j_call: TRBJ2-5
d_call: TRBD2

cdr3_nt: TGTGCCAGTAGGGGGGGGAGGGGATATGGCTACACCTTC
cdr3_aa: CASRGGRGYGYTF
clone_size: -
v_call: TRBV19
j_call: TRBJ1-2
d_call: -

cdr3_nt: TGTGCCAGCAGTCCCCCGGACAGGGTCCACGAGCAGTACTTC
cdr3_aa: CASSPPDRVHEQYF
clone_size: -
v_call: TRBV28
j_call: TRBJ2-7
d_call: TRBD1

cdr3_nt: TGTGCCAGCAGTCCGGGACAGAGGCTGGTCTATGGCTACACCTTC
cdr3_aa: CASSPGQRLVYGYTF
clone_size: -
v_call: TRBV6-1
j_call: TRBJ1-2
d_call: TRBD1

cdr3_nt: TGCGCCAGCAGCCCGACTAGCGGGAATTCAGATACGCAGTATTTT
cdr3_aa: CASSPTSGNSDTQYF
clone_size: few
v_call: TRBV5-1
j_call: TRBJ2-3
d_call: TRBD2

cdr3_nt: TGTGCCAGCAGTTTTCAACGGGAGGGCATCAATGAGCAGTTCTTC
cdr3_aa: CASSFQREGINEQFF
clone_size: once
v_call: TRBV28
j_call: TRBJ2-1
d_call: TRBD2

cdr3_nt: TGTGCCAGCAGCCGCCAGACAGGGTTGGGAAAACTGTTTTTT
cdr3_aa: CASSRQTGLGKLFF
clone_size: -
v_call: TRBV14
j_call: TRBJ1-4
d_call: TRBD1

cdr3_nt: TGTGCCAGCAGCCCACTTGTCCCAGATACGCAGTATTTT
cdr3_aa: CASSPLVPDTQYF
clone_size: -
v_call: TRBV27
j_call: TRBJ2-3
d_call: -

cdr3_nt: TGTGCCAGCAGTCTTCTTGGACAGCGAAACACTGAAGCTTTCTTT
cdr3_aa: CASSLLGQRNTEAFF
clone_size: once
v_call: TRBV6-5
j_call: TRBJ1-1
d_call: -

cdr3_nt: TGTGCCAGTAGTACACTAGCGGGAGTCCACGAGCAGTACTTC
cdr3_aa: CASSTLAGVHEQYF
clone_size: -
v_call: TRBV19
j_call: TRBJ2-7
d_call: TRBD2

cdr3_nt: TGTGCCAGCAGTCGGGGGGTGTATAGCAATCAGCCCCAGCATTTT
cdr3_aa: CASSRGVYSNQPQHF
clone_size: -
v_call: TRBV6-1
j_call: TRBJ1-5
d_call: -

cdr3_nt: TGTGCCAGCAGCAGGACAGGGGACGAGCAGTACTTC
cdr3_aa: CASSRTGDEQYF
clone_size: -
v_call: TRBV13
j_call: TRBJ2-7
d_call: TRBD1

cdr3_nt: TGTGCCAGCAGAAAGTTCCGGGAGCGGAGGGGAGATGAGCAGTTCTTC
cdr3_aa: CASRKFRERRGDEQFF
clone_size: -
v_call: TRBV11-2
j_call: TRBJ2-1
d_call: -

cdr3_nt: TGCACCAGCAGCCAACTCTACTTCACAGATACGCAGTATTTT
cdr3_aa: CTSSQLYFTDTQYF
clone_size: once
v_call: TRBV1
j_call: TRBJ2-3
d_call: -

cdr3_nt: TGTGCCAGCCGGAGGGGGGGTCTTAGCAATCAGCCCCAGCATTTT
cdr3_aa: CASRRGGLSNQPQHF
clone_size: -
v_call: TRBV28
j_call: TRBJ1-5
d_call: -

cdr3_nt: TGTGCCAGCTCACCACCTCCGGGACAGGGCTACACCTTC
cdr3_aa: CASSPPPGQGYTF
clone_size: -
v_call: TRBV18
j_call: TRBJ1-2
d_call: TRBD1

cdr3_nt: TGTGCCAGCACTTCAGCGTTCTACAATGAGCAGTTCTTC
cdr3_aa: CASTSAFYNEQFF
clone_size: once
v_call: TRBV7-9
j_call: TRBJ2-1
d_call: -

cdr3_nt: TGTGCCAGCAGCGACTACAACTATGGCTACACCTTC
cdr3_aa: CASSDYNYGYTF
clone_size: -
v_call: TRBV7-6
j_call: TRBJ1-2
d_call: -

cdr3_nt: TGTGCCAGCAGCTTAGCGGGGAGCGGGAGACCCTACGAGCAGTACTTC
cdr3_aa: CASSLAGSGRPYEQYF
clone_size: -
v_call: TRBV7-9
j_call: TRBJ2-7
d_call: TRBD2

cdr3_nt: TGTGCCAGCAGTCCGATCTTGACTAGCGGGCCGTCCTACGAGCAGTACTTC
cdr3_aa: CASSPILTSGPSYEQYF
clone_size: -
v_call: TRBV11-2
j_call: TRBJ2-7
d_call: TRBD2

cdr3_nt: TGTGCCAGCAGCGCACGGGGGGCCACAGATACGCAGTATTTT
cdr3_aa: CASSARGATDTQYF
clone_size: -
v_call: TRBV9
j_call: TRBJ2-3
d_call: -

cdr3_nt: TGTGCCAGTAGCCTGACAGGGGGGAGGGACACTGAAGCTTTCTTT
cdr3_aa: CASSLTGGRDTEAFF
clone_size: -
v_call: TRBV19
j_call: TRBJ1-1
d_call: TRBD1

cdr3_nt: TGTGCCAGCAGCCCAACACTGAACACTGAAGCTTTCTTT
cdr3_aa: CASSPTLNTEAFF
clone_size: -
v_call: TRBV7-9
j_call: TRBJ1-1
d_call: -

cdr3_nt: TGTGCCAGTAGCGTAGCTAGCGGGAGAGGCTACGAGCAGTACTTC
cdr3_aa: CASSVASGRGYEQYF
clone_size: -
v_call: TRBV19
j_call: TRBJ2-7
d_call: TRBD2

cdr3_nt: TGTGCCAGCAGGGGGTGGGGCGTAGACACTGAAGCTTTCTTT
cdr3_aa: CASRGWGVDTEAFF
clone_size: -
v_call: TRBV2
j_call: TRBJ1-1
d_call: -

cdr3_nt: TGTGCCTGGACGGCACTAACGAACACTGAAGCTTTCTTT
cdr3_aa: CAWTALTNTEAFF
clone_size: once
v_call: TRBV30
j_call: TRBJ1-1
d_call: -

cdr3_nt: TGTGCCAGCAGTTCCTACGGGACAGCTAATGAAAAACTGTTTTTT
cdr3_aa: CASSSYGTANEKLFF
clone_size: -
v_call: TRBV6-5
j_call: TRBJ1-4
d_call: TRBD1

cdr3_nt: TGTGCCAGCCAACTAGCGGGAGCTGGAGATACGCAGTATTTT
cdr3_aa: CASQLAGAGDTQYF
clone_size: few
v_call: TRBV28
j_call: TRBJ2-3
d_call: TRBD2

cdr3_nt: TGTGCCAGCAGCTGGACAGGGATGCCTTCTGGAAACACCATATATTTT
cdr3_aa: CASSWTGMPSGNTIYF
clone_size: once
v_call: TRBV5-6
j_call: TRBJ1-3
d_call: TRBD1

cdr3_nt: TGTGCCAGCAAGTCCCACTCCCGGGGACAGAACTACGAGCAGTACTTC
cdr3_aa: CASKSHSRGQNYEQYF
clone_size: once
v_call: TRBV25-1
j_call: TRBJ2-7
d_call: TRBD1

cdr3_nt: TGTGCCACCAGCAGAGTTGGCAGGGGGCATTTGAACACTGAAGCTTTCTTT
cdr3_aa: CATSRVGRGHLNTEAFF
clone_size: -
v_call: TRBV15
j_call: TRBJ1-1
d_call: TRBD1

cdr3_nt: TGTGCCAGCAGTTTCCACCATACTCAGGGGTATGGCTACACCTTC
cdr3_aa: CASSFHHTQGYGYTF
clone_size: -
v_call: TRBV6-5
j_call: TRBJ1-2
d_call: -

cdr3_nt: TGTGCCAGCAGCAGGACTAGCGGGAGGAATGAGCAGTTCTTC
cdr3_aa: CASSRTSGRNEQFF
clone_size: -
v_call: TRBV28
j_call: TRBJ2-1
d_call: TRBD2

cdr3_nt: TGTGCCAGCAGCCTAGACAGGGCCGCCTACGAGCAGTACTTC
cdr3_aa: CASSLDRAAYEQYF
clone_size: -
v_call: TRBV5-6
j_call: TRBJ2-7
d_call: TRBD1

cdr3_nt: TGTGCCAGCAGGCGGGGGTGGGGTAGCGAAGATACGCAGTATTTT
cdr3_aa: CASRRGWGSEDTQYF
clone_size: once
v_call: TRBV6-1
j_call: TRBJ2-3
d_call: TRBD2

cdr3_nt: TGTGCCAGCAGCTTCGCAGTGGGGACAGGGGACTCTTACGAGCAGTACTTC
cdr3_aa: CASSFAVGTGDSYEQYF
clone_size: -
v_call: TRBV7-8
j_call: TRBJ2-7
d_call: TRBD1

cdr3_nt: TGTGCCAGCAGCCTCAGGAGGCTGGATTCGCCCGGGGAGCTGTTTTTT
cdr3_aa: CASSLRRLDSPGELFF
clone_size: -
v_call: TRBV7-8
j_call: TRBJ2-2
d_call: -